This T cell receptor beta chain derives from a study of TIL therapy for anti-PD-1-resistant metastatic lung cancer. Whole-study context: Tumors had a median PD-L1 proportion score of approximately 6.4%. The study's findings and limits: This highly selected cohort may not generalize to typical lung cancer patients.

This sample's time point: pre-treatment sample, taken before nivolumab and TIL therapy. Enrollment ran from October 2017 to early 2020. This was the immunoSEQ v3 assay. TCRdb's copy holds only in-frame clones and misses some; the assay was immunoSEQ multiplex PCR. The sample has approximately 45,000 clones, approximately 79% seen once. Of note for this clone: Its antigen remains unknown.

Material: blood, obtained at baseline. The source is an older man with non-small cell lung cancer.

The CDR3 DNA reads TGTGCCAGCAGCAGAGGGACAGCATGGAACACTGAAGCTTTCTTT. Protein product: CASSRGTAWNTEAFF. This chain connects TRBV28 to TRBJ1-1, with TRBD1 matching 7 bases. V trimming: 6 bases; J trimming: 1 base; junction bases outside the gene matches: 8. Germline values: CDR1 MDHEN, CDR2 SYDVKM. The CDR3 extends over 15 amino acids.